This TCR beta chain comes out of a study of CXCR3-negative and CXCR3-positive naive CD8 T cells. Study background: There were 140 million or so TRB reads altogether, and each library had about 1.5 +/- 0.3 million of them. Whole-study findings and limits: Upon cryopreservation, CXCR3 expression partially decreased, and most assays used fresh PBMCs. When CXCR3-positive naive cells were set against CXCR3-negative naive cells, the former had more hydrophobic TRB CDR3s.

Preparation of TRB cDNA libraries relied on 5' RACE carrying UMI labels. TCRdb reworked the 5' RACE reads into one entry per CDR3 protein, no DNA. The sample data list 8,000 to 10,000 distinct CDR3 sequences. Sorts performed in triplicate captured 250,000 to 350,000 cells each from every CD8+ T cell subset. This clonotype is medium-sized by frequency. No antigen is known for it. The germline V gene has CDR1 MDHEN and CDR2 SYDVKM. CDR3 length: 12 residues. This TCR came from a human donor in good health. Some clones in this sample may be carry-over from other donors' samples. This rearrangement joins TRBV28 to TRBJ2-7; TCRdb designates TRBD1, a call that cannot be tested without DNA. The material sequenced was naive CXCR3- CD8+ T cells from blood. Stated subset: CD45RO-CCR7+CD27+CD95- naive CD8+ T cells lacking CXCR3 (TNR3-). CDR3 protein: CASSLGQYEQYF.